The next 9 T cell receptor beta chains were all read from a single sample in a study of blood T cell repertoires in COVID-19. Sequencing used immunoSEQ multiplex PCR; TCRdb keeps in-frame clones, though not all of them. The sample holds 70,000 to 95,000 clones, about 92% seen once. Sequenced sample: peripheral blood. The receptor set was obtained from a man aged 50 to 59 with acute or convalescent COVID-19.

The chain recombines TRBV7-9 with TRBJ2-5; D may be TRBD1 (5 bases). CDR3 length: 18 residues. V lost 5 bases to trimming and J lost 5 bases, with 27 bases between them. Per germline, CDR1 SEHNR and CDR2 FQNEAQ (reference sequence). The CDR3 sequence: CASSPPLVTDRPSETQYF. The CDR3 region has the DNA TGTGCCAGCAGCCCACCTTTAGTGACTGACAGACCATCGGAGACCCAGTACTTC.

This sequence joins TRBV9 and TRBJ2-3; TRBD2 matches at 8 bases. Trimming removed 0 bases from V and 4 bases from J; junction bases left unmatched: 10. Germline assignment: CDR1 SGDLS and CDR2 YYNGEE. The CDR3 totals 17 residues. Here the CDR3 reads CASSVGPAGDHADTQYF. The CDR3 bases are TGTGCCAGCAGCGTAGGGCCAGCGGGGGACCACGCAGATACGCAGTATTTT.

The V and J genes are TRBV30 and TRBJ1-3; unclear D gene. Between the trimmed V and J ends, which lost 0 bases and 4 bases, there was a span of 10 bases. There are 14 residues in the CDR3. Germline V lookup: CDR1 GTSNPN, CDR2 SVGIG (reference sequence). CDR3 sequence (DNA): TGTGCCTGGAGTGTATCGGTACCAGGAAACACCATATATTTT. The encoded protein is CAWSVSVPGNTIYF.

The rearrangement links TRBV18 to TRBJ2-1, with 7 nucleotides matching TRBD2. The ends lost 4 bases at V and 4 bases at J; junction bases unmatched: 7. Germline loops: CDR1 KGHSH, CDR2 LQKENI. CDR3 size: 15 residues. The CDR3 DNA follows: TGTGCCAGCTCACTCCCCCTAGCGGTATACAATGAGCAGTTCTTC. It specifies CASSLPLAVYNEQFF. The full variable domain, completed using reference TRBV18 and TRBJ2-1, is NAGVMQNPRHLVRRRGQEARLRCSPMKGHSHVYWYRQLPEEGLKFMVYLQKENIIDESGMPKERFSAEFPKEGPSILRIQQVVRGDSAAYFCASSLPLAVYNEQFFGPGTRLTVL.

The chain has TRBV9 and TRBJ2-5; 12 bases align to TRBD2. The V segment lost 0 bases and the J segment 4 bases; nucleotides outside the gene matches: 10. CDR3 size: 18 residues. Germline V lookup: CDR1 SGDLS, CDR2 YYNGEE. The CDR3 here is CASSVAASGGAAGETQYF. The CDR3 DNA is TGTGCCAGCAGCGTAGCTGCTAGCGGGGGGGCCGCGGGAGAGACCCAGTACTTC. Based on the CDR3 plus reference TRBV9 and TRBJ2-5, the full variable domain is DSGVTQTPKHLITATGQRVTLRCSPRSGDLSVYWYQQSLDQGLQFLIQYYNGEERAKGNILERFSAQQFPDLHSELNLSSLELGDSALYFCASSVAASGGAAGETQYFGPGTRLLVL.

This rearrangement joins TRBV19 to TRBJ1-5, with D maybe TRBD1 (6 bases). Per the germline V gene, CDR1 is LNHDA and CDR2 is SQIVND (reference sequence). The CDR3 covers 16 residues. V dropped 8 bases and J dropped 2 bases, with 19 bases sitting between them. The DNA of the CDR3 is TGTGCCAGTGGCCCATTGGGGGCGGGAGGCAATCAGCCCCAGCATTTT. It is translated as CASGPLGAGGNQPQHF.

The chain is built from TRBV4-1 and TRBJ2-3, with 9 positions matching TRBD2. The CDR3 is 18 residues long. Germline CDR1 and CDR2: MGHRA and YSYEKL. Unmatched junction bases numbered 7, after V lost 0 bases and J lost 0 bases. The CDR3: CASSQDRLAGMSTDTQYF. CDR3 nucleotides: TGCGCCAGCAGCCAAGATCGGCTAGCGGGGATGAGCACAGATACGCAGTATTTT.

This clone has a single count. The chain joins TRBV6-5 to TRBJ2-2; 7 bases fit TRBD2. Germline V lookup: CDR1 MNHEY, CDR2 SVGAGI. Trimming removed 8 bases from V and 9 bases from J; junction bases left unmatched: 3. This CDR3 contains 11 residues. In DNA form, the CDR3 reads TGTGCCAGCGGGGGGGAACGGGAGCTGTTTTTT. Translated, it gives CASGGERELFF.

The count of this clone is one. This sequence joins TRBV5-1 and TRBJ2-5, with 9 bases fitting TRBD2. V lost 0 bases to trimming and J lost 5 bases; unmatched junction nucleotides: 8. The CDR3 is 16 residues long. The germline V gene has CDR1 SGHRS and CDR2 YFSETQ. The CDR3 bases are TGCGCCAGCAGCTTGGAGGGGGCTAGCGGGGCGGAGACCCAGTACTTC. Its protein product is CASSLEGASGAETQYF.